One sample yielded the 16 T cell receptor beta chains listed below, sequenced in a study of early T cells in non-severe SARS-CoV-2 infection. TCRdb independently ran MiXCR on the 5' RACE reads; one entry per CDR3 protein. The table records around 53,000 distinct CDR3 sequences, less than 15% of them present only once. The material sequenced was whole blood, taken at baseline. These TCRs come from an adult who was a healthcare worker with PCR-confirmed SARS-CoV-2 infection or an uninfected control (not recorded which).

This clonotype was observed a few times. This chain links TRBV2 with TRBJ1-4; D uncertain. There are 13 residues in the CDR3. Germline values: CDR1 SNHLY, CDR2 FYNNEI. V lost 1 base and J 8 bases, leaving 8 bases between the germline ends. The CDR3 sequence is CASSEDRSEKLFF. In nucleotides, the CDR3 is TGTGCCAGCAGTGAAGATCGGAGCGAAAAACTGTTTTTT.

The CDR3 DNA reads TGTGCCAGCAGCCAACCTACCCCTTTTGGGTCCTACGAGCAGTACTTC. This translates into CASSQPTPFGSYEQYF. The V gene is TRBV6-6, the J gene TRBJ2-7; D remains unclear. The V and J ends lost 6 bases and 1 base respectively, with 19 bases between them. The germline V gene encodes CDR1 MNHNY and CDR2 SVGAGI (reference sequence). The CDR3 contains 16 residues.

This clonotype was observed many times. This rearrangement joins TRBV7-2 to TRBJ2-7; TRBD2 matches 12 bases. CDR1 and CDR2 (germline): SGHTA, FQGNSA. This CDR3 is 22 amino acids long. V shed 2 bases, J shed 4 bases, and the junction held 24 bases outside the gene matches. The CDR3 nucleotides are TGTGCCAGCAGCTTATCTCTCTCGACCGACCTAGCGGGAGGGTTTGGGGTTTACGAGCAGTACTTC. It translates to CASSLSLSTDLAGGFGVYEQYF.

This clonotype was found a few times. This CDR3 reads CASSRYTQGADTQYF. CDR3 sequence (DNA): TGTGCCAGCAGCCGATACACCCAGGGGGCGGATACGCAGTATTTT. The chain recombines TRBV11-1 with TRBJ2-3; TRBD1 matches at 8 bases. Looked up from germline, CDR1 is SGHAT and CDR2 is FQDESV (reference sequence). The CDR3 totals 15 residues. V trimming: 5 bases; J trimming: 6 bases; junction bases outside the gene matches: 10.

The V and J genes are TRBV19 and TRBJ1-5; weak D call: TRBD1 (6 bases). The CDR3 has 14 residues. The V gene's germline CDR1 is LNHDA and CDR2 SQIVND (reference sequence). The V gene lost 3 bases and the J gene lost 6 bases, with 12 bases spanning the gap. The CDR3 bases are TGTGCCAGTAGTATCGAGGGGGTACTTCAGCCCCAGCATTTT. Translation: CASSIEGVLQPQHF.

This chain joins TRBV19 and TRBJ2-1; D is possibly TRBD2 (6 bases). This CDR3 has 14 residues. Per the germline V gene, CDR1 is LNHDA and CDR2 is SQIVND (reference sequence). V was clipped by 4 bases and J by 6 bases, with 13 bases between them. The CDR3 DNA follows: TGTGCCAGTAGTAGGCGGGAAGGGGCCAATGAGCAGTTCTTC. It yields the protein CASSRREGANEQFF.

The V call is TRBV14, the J call TRBJ2-7; D not certain. The ends were cut back, 1 base at V and 2 bases at J, with 15 bases in the middle. Germline V CDR1 and CDR2: SGHDN, FVKESK. The CDR3 consists of 16 residues. CDR3 nucleotides: TGTGCCAGCAGCCAAGGTCGTTTTCGAGGACCCTACGAGCAGTACTTC. It translates to CASSQGRFRGPYEQYF.

Only a few counts were recorded for this clonotype. The rearrangement joins TRBV20-1 to TRBJ2-3, with 8 bases identical to TRBD2. The germline CDR1 and CDR2 sequences are DFQATT and SNEGSKA (reference sequence). There are 14 residues in the CDR3. V lost 2 bases, J lost 0 bases, and 1 base stayed unmatched. The DNA for the CDR3 is TGCAGTGCTAGAAAGCGGGGGAGCACAGATACGCAGTATTTT. Protein product: CSARKRGSTDTQYF.

V gene TRBV4-3 combines with J gene TRBJ2-2; possibly TRBD2 for D (6 bases). CDR1 LGHNA and CDR2 YSLEER come from the germline V gene. The CDR3 sequence is 17 residues long. Trimming cost V 1 base and J 5 bases, with 17 bases left between them. CDR3 coding DNA: TGCGCCAGCAGCCAAGTCGCCGGGACTTGGGAGACCGGGGAGCTGTTTTTT. Protein product: CASSQVAGTWETGELFF.

The chain couples TRBV4-2 to TRBJ2-2; tentatively, D is TRBD1 or TRBD2 (5 bases each). The CDR3 consists of 16 residues. CDR1 and CDR2 (germline): LGHNA, YNFKEQ. V was pared by 0 bases and J by 6 bases, with 14 bases between. The CDR3 DNA follows: TGTGCCAGCAGCCAAGAAGTTAGGGACCTGCCCGGGGAGCTGTTTTTT. Translated, it gives CASSQEVRDLPGELFF.

This clonotype showed up just a few times. The CDR3 sequence: CSARVSGRIGEQFF. DNA of the CDR3: TGCAGTGCTAGAGTTAGCGGGAGAATCGGTGAGCAGTTCTTC. The chain couples TRBV20-1 to TRBJ2-1; TRBD2 agrees at 9 bases. CDR1 is DFQATT and CDR2 is SNEGSKA in the germline V gene (reference sequence). The CDR3 consists of 14 residues. V trimming: 1 base; J trimming: 9 bases; junction bases outside the gene matches: 7.

This clonotype was observed a few times. The chain has TRBV12-3 or TRBV12-4 and TRBJ2-7, with 8 bases identical to TRBD1. The CDR3 loop spans 14 amino acids. V lost 6 bases to trimming and J lost 2 bases; unmatched junction nucleotides: 6. CDR3 residues: CASSFGQGTYEQYF. The CDR3, as DNA: TGTGCCAGCAGCTTCGGACAGGGAACCTACGAGCAGTACTTC.

The V gene is TRBV4-2, the J gene TRBJ1-1; possibly TRBD1 for D (5 bases). This CDR3 is built from 13 residues. Germline loops: CDR1 LGHNA, CDR2 YNFKEQ. Deletions cut 2 bases from V and 3 bases from J, with 7 bases between. The CDR3 here is CASSQKGDTEAFF. The CDR3 DNA reads as TGTGCCAGCAGCCAAAAAGGGGACACTGAAGCTTTCTTT.

This clonotype was seen more than once but under ten times. The genes are TRBV25-1 and TRBJ2-5; perhaps TRBD1 as D (6 bases). With 1 base removed from V and 5 bases from J, the gap between germline ends came to 11 bases. This CDR3 comprises 14 residues. Germline V CDR1 and CDR2: MGHDK, SYGVNS. The DNA for the CDR3 is TGTGCCAGCAGTGAATGGCCAGGGGATGAGACCCAGTACTTC. This codes for CASSEWPGDETQYF.

This clonotype was found many times. V gene TRBV5-4 combines with J gene TRBJ1-6; no reliable D call. V was trimmed by 0 bases and J by 8 bases, leaving 9 bases between them. The germline V gene encodes CDR1 SGHNT and CDR2 YYREEE (reference sequence). The CDR3 loop spans 14 amino acids. Here the CDR3 reads CASSLGQQYSPLHF. Here the CDR3 DNA reads TGTGCCAGCAGCTTGGGCCAGCAATATTCACCCCTCCACTTT.

In nucleotides, the CDR3 is TGCAGTGCTAGGACAGAGAACACCTACGAGCAGTACTTC. Translation gives CSARTENTYEQYF. This rearrangement joins TRBV20-1 to TRBJ2-7, with D perhaps matching TRBD1 (5 bases). Trimming stripped 3 bases from V and 2 bases from J, with 11 bases between. CDR1 DFQATT and CDR2 SNEGSKA come from the germline V gene (reference sequence). CDR3 length: 13 amino acids.